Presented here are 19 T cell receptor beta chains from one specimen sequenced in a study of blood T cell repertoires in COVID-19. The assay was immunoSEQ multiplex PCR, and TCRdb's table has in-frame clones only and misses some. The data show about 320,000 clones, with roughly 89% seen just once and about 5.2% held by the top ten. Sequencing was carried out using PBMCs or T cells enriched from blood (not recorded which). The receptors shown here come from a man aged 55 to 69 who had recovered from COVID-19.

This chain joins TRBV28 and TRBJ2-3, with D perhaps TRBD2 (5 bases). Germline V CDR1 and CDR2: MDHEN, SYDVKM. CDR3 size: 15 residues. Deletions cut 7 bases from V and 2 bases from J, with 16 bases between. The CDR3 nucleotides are TGTGCCAGCAAAGCGGCGGGTATGAACACAGATACGCAGTATTTT. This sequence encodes CASKAAGMNTDTQYF.

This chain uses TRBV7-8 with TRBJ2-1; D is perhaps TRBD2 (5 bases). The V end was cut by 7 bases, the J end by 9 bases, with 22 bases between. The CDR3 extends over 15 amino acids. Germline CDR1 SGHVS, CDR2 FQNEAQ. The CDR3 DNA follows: TGTGCCAGCATTCTATCGGGGTTCGCGGGCGGTGAGCAGTTCTTC. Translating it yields CASILSGFAGGEQFF.

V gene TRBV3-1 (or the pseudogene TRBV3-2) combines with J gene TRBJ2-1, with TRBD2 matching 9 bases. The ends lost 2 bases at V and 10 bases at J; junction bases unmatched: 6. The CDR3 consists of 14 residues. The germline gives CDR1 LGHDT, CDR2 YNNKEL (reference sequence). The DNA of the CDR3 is TGTGCCAGCAGCCAACTAGCGGGGCGTTTGGAGCAGTTCTTC. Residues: CASSQLAGRLEQFF.

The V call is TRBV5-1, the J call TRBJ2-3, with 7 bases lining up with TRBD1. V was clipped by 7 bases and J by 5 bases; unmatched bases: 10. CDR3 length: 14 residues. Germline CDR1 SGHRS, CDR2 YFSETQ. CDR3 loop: CASELTGAVDTQYF. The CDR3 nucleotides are TGCGCCAGCGAGCTTACAGGGGCGGTAGATACGCAGTATTTT.

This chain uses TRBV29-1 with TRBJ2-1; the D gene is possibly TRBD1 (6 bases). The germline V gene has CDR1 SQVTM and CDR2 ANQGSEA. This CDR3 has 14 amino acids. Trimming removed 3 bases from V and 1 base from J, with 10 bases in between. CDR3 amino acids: CSVEGRGSYNEQFF. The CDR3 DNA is TGCAGCGTTGAGGGAAGGGGGTCCTACAATGAGCAGTTCTTC.

As DNA, the CDR3 is TGTGCCAGCAGCACCCGGGACAGGATAAGCTCTGGAAACACCATATATTTT. As protein: CASSTRDRISSGNTIYF. The chain has TRBV3-1 (or the pseudogene TRBV3-2) and TRBJ1-3; 8 bases are a match to TRBD1. Germline V gives CDR1 LGHDT, CDR2 YNNKEL (reference sequence). The CDR3 has 17 residues. The V segment lost 5 bases and the J segment 0 bases; nucleotides outside the gene matches: 9.

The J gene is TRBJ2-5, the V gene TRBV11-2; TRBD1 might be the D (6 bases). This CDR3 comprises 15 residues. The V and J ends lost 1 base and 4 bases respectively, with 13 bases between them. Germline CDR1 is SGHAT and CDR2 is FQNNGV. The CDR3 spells CASSLGLRGGETQYF. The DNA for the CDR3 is TGTGCCAGCAGCTTAGGGCTCAGAGGGGGAGAGACCCAGTACTTC.

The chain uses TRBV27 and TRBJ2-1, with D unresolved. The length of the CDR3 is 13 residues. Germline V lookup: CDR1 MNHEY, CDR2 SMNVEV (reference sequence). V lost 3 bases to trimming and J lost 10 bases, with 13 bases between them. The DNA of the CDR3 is TGTGCCAGCAGTTTTAGTCGTCCGTGGGAGCAGTTCTTC. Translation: CASSFSRPWEQFF.

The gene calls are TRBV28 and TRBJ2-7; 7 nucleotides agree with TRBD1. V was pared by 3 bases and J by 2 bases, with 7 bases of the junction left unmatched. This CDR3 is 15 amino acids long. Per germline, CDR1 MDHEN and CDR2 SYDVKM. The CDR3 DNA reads TGTGCCAGCAGTTTTACAGGGGCCGGCCCCTACGAGCAGTACTTC. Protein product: CASSFTGAGPYEQYF.

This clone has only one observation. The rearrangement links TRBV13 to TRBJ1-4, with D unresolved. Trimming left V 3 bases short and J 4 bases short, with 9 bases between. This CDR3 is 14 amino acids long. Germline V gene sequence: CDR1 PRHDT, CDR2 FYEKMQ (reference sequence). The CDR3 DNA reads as TGTGCCAGCAGCTTCTTGCGGAATAATGAAAAACTGTTTTTT. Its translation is CASSFLRNNEKLFF.

The chain's CDR3 is CASSSPSGNTIYF. The CDR3 DNA reads TGTGCCAGCAGTTCTCCGTCTGGAAACACCATATATTTT. The genes are TRBV28 and TRBJ1-3, with D hard to call. The length of the CDR3 is 13 residues. The ends were cut back, 4 bases at V and 1 base at J, with 5 bases in the middle. Germline-derived CDR1 and CDR2 are MDHEN and SYDVKM.

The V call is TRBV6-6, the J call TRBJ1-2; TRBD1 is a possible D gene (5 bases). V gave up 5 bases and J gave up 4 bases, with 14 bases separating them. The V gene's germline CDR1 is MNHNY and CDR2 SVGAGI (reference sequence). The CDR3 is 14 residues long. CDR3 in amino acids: CASSPGSRAYGYTF. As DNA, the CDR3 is TGTGCCAGCAGTCCAGGGTCTCGGGCCTATGGCTACACCTTC.

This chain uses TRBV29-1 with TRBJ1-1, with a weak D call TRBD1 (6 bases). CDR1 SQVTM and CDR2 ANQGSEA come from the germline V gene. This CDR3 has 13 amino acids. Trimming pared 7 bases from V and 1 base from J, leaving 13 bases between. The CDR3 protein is CSARTDSNTEAFF. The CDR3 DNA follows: TGCAGCGCCCGGACAGATTCGAACACTGAAGCTTTCTTT.

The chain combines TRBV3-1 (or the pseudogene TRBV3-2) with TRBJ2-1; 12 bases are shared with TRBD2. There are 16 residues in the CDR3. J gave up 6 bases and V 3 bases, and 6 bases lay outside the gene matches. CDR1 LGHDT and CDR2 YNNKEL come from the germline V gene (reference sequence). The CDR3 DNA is TGTGCCAGCAGCCAGCCTAGCGGGAGGGCTGGCAATGAGCAGTTCTTC. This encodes CASSQPSGRAGNEQFF.

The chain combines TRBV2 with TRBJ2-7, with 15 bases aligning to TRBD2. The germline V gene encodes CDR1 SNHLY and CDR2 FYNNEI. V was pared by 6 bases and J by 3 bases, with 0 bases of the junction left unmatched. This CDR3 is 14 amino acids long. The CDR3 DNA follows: TGTGCCAGCAGGGGACTAGCGGGAGGCTACGAGCAGTACTTC. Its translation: CASRGLAGGYEQYF. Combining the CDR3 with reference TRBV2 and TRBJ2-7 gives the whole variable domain EPEVTQTPSHQVTQMGQEVILRCVPISNHLYFYWYRQILGQKVEFLVSFYNNEISEKSEIFDDQFSVERPDGSNFTLKIRSTKLEDSAMYFCASRGLAGGYEQYFGPGTRLTVT.

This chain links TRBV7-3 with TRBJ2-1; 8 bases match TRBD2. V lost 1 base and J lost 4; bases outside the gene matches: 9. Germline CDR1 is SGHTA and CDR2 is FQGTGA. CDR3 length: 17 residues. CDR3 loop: CASSLRSSGLGYNEQFF. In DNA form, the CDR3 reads TGTGCCAGCAGCTTAAGGTCTAGCGGGCTCGGTTACAATGAGCAGTTCTTC.

In nucleotides, the CDR3 is TGTGCCAGCAGTTTCCCGACAGCTAACTATGGCTACACCTTC. This sequence encodes CASSFPTANYGYTF. The V call is TRBV28, the J call TRBJ1-2; TRBD1 is a possible D gene (5 bases). The CDR3 sequence is 14 residues long. The ends were cut back, 3 bases at V and 0 bases at J, with 8 bases in the middle. Germline CDR1 and CDR2: MDHEN and SYDVKM.

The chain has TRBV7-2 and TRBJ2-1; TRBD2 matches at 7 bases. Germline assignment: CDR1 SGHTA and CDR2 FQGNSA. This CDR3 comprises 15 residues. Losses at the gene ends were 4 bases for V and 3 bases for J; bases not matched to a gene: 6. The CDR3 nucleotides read TGTGCCAGCAGCTATAGCGGGTTGGGCTACAATGAGCAGTTCTTC. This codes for CASSYSGLGYNEQFF.

CDR3 in DNA: TGTGCCAGCAGCGCCCAGACAGGGGTTGATTCACCCCTCCACTTT. Its translation: CASSAQTGVDSPLHF. The V and J genes are TRBV7-3 and TRBJ1-6; 8 bases agree with TRBD1. The CDR3 is 15 amino acids. Germline lookup yields CDR1 SGHTA and CDR2 FQGTGA. The V and J ends lost 5 bases and 8 bases, in that order; junction bases with no gene match: 8.